These T cell receptor beta chains were read from a single sample in a study of cytomegalovirus exposure and HLA in healthy donors. Generated by immunoSEQ multiplex PCR, the TCRdb table keeps only in-frame clones and is missing some. There are under 200,000 clones in the sample; 65% to 90% occur only once, and 2% to 2.5% lies in the top ten. Material: PBMCs. The receptor source for this set is a woman in her late teens or twenties in good health and CMV-seronegative. CDR3s include the opening cysteine and the closing phenylalanine or tryptophan. The D gene is left open where the match is weak. Clone sizes are given selectively: once, few, many, or a class where the clone is expanded.

TRBJ2-7	TRBV7-6	TRBD2	NA	CASSPGGREFDEQYF	TGTGCCAGCAGCCCGGGGGGGCGGGAGTTCGACGAGCAGTACTTC
TRBJ1-5	TRBV12-5	NA	once	CASGLVSAGNQPQHF	TGTGCTAGTGGTTTGGTCAGCGCGGGGAATCAGCCCCAGCATTTT
TRBJ1-1	TRBV5-8	NA	NA	CASSLGQPNTEAFF	TGTGCCAGCAGCTTGGGACAGCCGAACACTGAAGCTTTCTTT
TRBJ1-1	TRBV27	NA	NA	CASSLRPDRLNTEAFF	TGTGCCAGCAGTTTACGCCCCGACAGGCTGAACACTGAAGCTTTCTTT
TRBJ1-2	TRBV15	NA	NA	CATSLDSSNYGYTF	TGTGCCACCAGCTTGGACAGTTCTAACTATGGCTACACCTTC
TRBJ1-5	TRBV11-2	NA	NA	CASSLDLGSETSNQPQHF	TGTGCCAGCAGCTTAGATCTAGGGAGCGAAACTAGCAATCAGCCCCAGCATTTT
TRBJ2-7	TRBV30	NA	NA	CAWSGQVYEQYF	TGTGCCTGGAGTGGACAGGTCTACGAGCAGTACTTC
TRBJ1-1	TRBV5-4	TRBD1	once	CASSLDRGYTEAFF	TGTGCCAGCAGCTTGGACAGGGGATACACTGAAGCTTTCTTT
TRBJ2-7	TRBV4-1	NA	few	CASSQDWGTSLRQGRVGEQYF	TGCGCCAGCAGCCAAGATTGGGGGACTTCCCTACGTCAGGGACGGGTGGGGGAGCAGTACTTC
TRBJ2-1	TRBV27	NA	NA	CASSLGRVSYNEQFF	TGTGCCAGCAGTTTAGGGCGGGTTTCCTACAATGAGCAGTTCTTC
TRBJ1-2	TRBV7-2	NA	NA	CASSLGGVSPSYGYTF	TGTGCCAGCAGCTTGGGAGGGGTGTCCCCTTCCTATGGCTACACCTTC
TRBJ2-1	TRBV27	TRBD2	NA	CASSLGLAGVKGNEQFF	TGTGCCAGCAGTTTGGGACTAGCGGGGGTAAAGGGTAATGAGCAGTTCTTC
TRBJ2-7	TRBV6-5	NA	NA	CASSYSPVQIYEQYF	TGTGCCAGCAGTTACTCCCCTGTACAGATCTACGAGCAGTACTTC
TRBJ2-2	TRBV12-5	TRBD1	NA	CASGLPPGQPNTGELFF	TGTGCTAGTGGTTTGCCTCCGGGACAGCCGAACACCGGGGAGCTGTTTTTT
TRBJ1-1	TRBV6-5	NA	NA	CASSPTLPVPEAFF	TGTGCCAGCAGCCCCACCCTCCCGGTCCCTGAAGCTTTCTTT
TRBJ2-3	TRBV4-3	NA	once	CASSQIDSPGDTQYF	TGCGCCAGCAGCCAAATTGACAGTCCCGGAGATACGCAGTATTTT
TRBJ2-2	TRBV7-3	TRBD1	NA	CASSRGQGNTGELFF	TGTGCCAGCAGCAGGGGACAGGGGAACACCGGGGAGCTGTTTTTT
TRBJ2-3	TRBV5-1	TRBD2	once	CASSSGLSGGNIDTQYF	TGCGCCAGCAGCTCGGGACTAAGCGGGGGCAATATAGATACGCAGTATTTT
TRBJ2-7	TRBV6-5	NA	NA	CASSPPLTHPYEQYF	TGTGCCAGCAGCCCCCCCCTAACTCACCCCTACGAGCAGTACTTC
TRBJ1-1	TRBV30	NA	NA	CAWSRGVTEAFF	TGTGCCTGGAGTCGGGGGGTCACTGAAGCTTTCTTT
TRBJ2-3	TRBV14	TRBD2	NA	CASSPAGADTQYF	TGTGCCAGCAGCCCCGCGGGGGCAGATACGCAGTATTTT
TRBJ2-1	TRBV6-4	NA	NA	CASSRLDGSLDSYNEQFF	TGTGCCAGCAGCAGACTAGACGGGTCCCTAGATTCCTACAATGAGCAGTTCTTC
TRBJ2-5	TRBV7-2	NA	few	CASSWSIQETQYF	TGTGCCAGCAGCTGGAGTATTCAAGAGACCCAGTACTTC
TRBJ2-5	TRBV5-1	NA	NA	CASSLDEAETQYF	TGCGCCAGCAGCTTGGACGAGGCAGAGACCCAGTACTTC
TRBJ1-6	TRBV6-5	NA	NA	CASSRTALNSPLHF	TGTGCCAGCAGTCGGACAGCTCTTAATTCACCCCTCCACTTT
TRBJ2-2	TRBV19	NA	NA	CASERGGIVRELFF	TGTGCCTCCGAGCGAGGGGGAATTGTTCGGGAGCTGTTTTTT
TRBJ2-1	TRBV6-4	TRBD2	NA	CASSSGGASDEQFF	TGTGCCAGCTCTAGCGGGGGGGCCTCGGATGAGCAGTTCTTC
TRBJ2-1	TRBV7-8	NA	NA	CASSSDTDTPNSYNEQFF	TGTGCCAGCAGCTCTGACACCGACACCCCAAACTCCTACAATGAGCAGTTCTTC
TRBJ2-7	TRBV11-3	TRBD2	NA	CASSPPPSGRDPYEQYF	TGTGCCAGCAGCCCTCCCCCCAGCGGGAGAGACCCCTACGAGCAGTACTTC
TRBJ1-1	TRBV19	TRBD1	few	CASSGTANTEAFF	TGTGCCAGTAGCGGGACAGCGAACACTGAAGCTTTCTTT
TRBJ1-6	TRBV6-5	NA	NA	CASSLRQGRGNSPLHF	TGTGCCAGCAGTTTGAGGCAGGGAAGGGGTAATTCACCCCTCCACTTT
TRBJ1-1	TRBV5-6	TRBD1	NA	CASSLVQGYTEAFF	TGTGCCAGCAGCTTGGTACAGGGGTACACTGAAGCTTTCTTT
TRBJ2-5	TRBV18	NA	NA	CASSPPTRSETQYF	TGTGCCAGCTCACCCCCGACTAGATCGGAGACCCAGTACTTC
TRBJ2-7	TRBV29-1	NA	NA	CSVSTGYEQYF	TGCAGCGTTTCGACAGGTTACGAGCAGTACTTC
TRBJ2-2	TRBV9	NA	once	CASSGRRGELFF	TGTGCCAGCAGCGGGAGGAGGGGGGAGCTGTTTTTT
TRBJ1-1	TRBV30	TRBD1	NA	CAWSARTGNTEAFF	TGTGCCTGGAGTGCACGGACAGGGAACACTGAAGCTTTCTTT
TRBJ1-1	TRBV4-3	TRBD1	NA	CASSQDKTGRPAEAFF	TGCGCCAGCAGCCAAGATAAGACAGGGCGACCCGCTGAAGCTTTCTTT
TRBJ2-3	TRBV2	TRBD2	NA	CASTRGLAPDTQYF	TGTGCCAGCACTAGAGGACTAGCGCCGGATACGCAGTATTTT
TRBJ1-6	TRBV12-5	NA	few	CASGLQGSPLHF	TGTGCTAGTGGACTTCAGGGGTCACCCCTCCACTTT
TRBJ2-7	TRBV6-5	NA	NA	CASSYLGRSSYEQYF	TGTGCCAGCAGTTACCTCGGCAGGTCCTCCTACGAGCAGTACTTC
TRBJ1-1	TRBV6-5	NA	NA	CASSPPAANTEAFF	TGTGCCAGCAGCCCCCCCGCGGCGAACACTGAAGCTTTCTTT
TRBJ1-3	TRBV5-1	TRBD1	NA	CASSLGDRVSGNTIYF	TGCGCCAGCAGCTTGGGAGACAGGGTCTCTGGAAACACCATATATTTT
TRBJ2-3	TRBV9	NA	NA	CASSVEGNTQYF	TGTGCCAGCAGCGTAGAGGGGAATACGCAGTATTTT
TRBJ2-3	TRBV27	TRBD2	NA	CASGLGTKYDTQYF	TGTGCCAGCGGTCTGGGGACTAAGTACGATACGCAGTATTTT
TRBJ2-2	TRBV12-5	NA	NA	CASGLGRTNTGELFF	TGTGCTAGTGGTTTGGGCAGAACGAACACCGGGGAGCTGTTTTTT
TRBJ1-5	TRBV1	NA	NA	CTSSQDFWEGRRSNQPQHF	TGCACCAGCAGCCAAGATTTTTGGGAGGGGCGACGGAGCAATCAGCCCCAGCATTTT
TRBJ2-3	TRBV2	TRBD1	NA	CASIRYRDRVDTQYF	TGTGCCAGCATTAGGTACCGGGACAGGGTTGATACGCAGTATTTT
TRBJ2-3	TRBV9	NA	NA	CASSQMTDTQYF	TGTGCCAGCAGCCAGATGACAGATACGCAGTATTTT
TRBJ1-3	TRBV4-3	TRBD1	NA	CASSHSGRGWYGNTIYF	TGCGCCAGCAGCCACTCCGGCAGGGGGTGGTATGGAAACACCATATATTTT
TRBJ2-5	TRBV27	TRBD2	NA	CASRHRTSTFGETQYF	TGTGCCAGCAGACACCGGACTAGCACCTTTGGGGAGACCCAGTACTTC
TRBJ1-5	TRBV5-1	TRBD1	NA	CASSPQTGGNQPQHF	TGCGCCAGCAGCCCGCAGACAGGGGGAAATCAGCCCCAGCATTTT
TRBJ1-6	TRBV5-1	NA	few	CASSLTSPTAYNSPLHF	TGCGCCAGCAGCTTGACATCGCCCACAGCCTATAATTCACCCCTCCACTTT
TRBJ1-1	TRBV18	NA	NA	CASSPGHQNTEAFF	TGTGCCAGCTCACCTGGACACCAGAACACTGAAGCTTTCTTT
TRBJ2-2	TRBV5-8	TRBD1	NA	CASSPTGANTGELFF	TGTGCCAGCAGCCCGACAGGGGCGAACACCGGGGAGCTGTTTTTT
TRBJ1-2	TRBV4-1	TRBD1	NA	CASSQKTDRGGGYTF	TGCGCCAGCAGCCAAAAGACCGACAGGGGCGGGGGCTACACCTTC
TRBJ1-2	TRBV7-2	TRBD1	NA	CASSWDRGPGGYTF	TGTGCCAGCAGCTGGGACAGGGGGCCGGGTGGCTACACCTTC
TRBJ2-7	TRBV7-8	NA	NA	CASSLAYYEQYF	TGTGCCAGCAGCTTAGCTTACTACGAGCAGTACTTC